This note documents a single T cell receptor (beta chain) sequence. Its antigen remains unknown. This record comes from a study of tumor-infiltrating lymphocytes in localized non-small cell lung cancer. Here immunoSEQ multiplex PCR was the method, and the copy in TCRdb shows in-frame clones only, minus some. The sample holds around 16,000 clones, roughly three quarters seen once. Study observations and caveats: IM1 and IM2 tumors showed no difference in T-cell fraction.

Germline CDR1 reads LNHDA; CDR2 reads SQIVND (reference sequence). The CDR3 covers 14 residues. J was trimmed by 1 base and V by 10 bases; bases with no gene match: 6. The sequence was collected from a human donor with non-small cell lung cancer. The sample taken for sequencing was lung tumor tissue. The chain combines TRBV19 with TRBJ2-3; 9 nucleotides agree with TRBD2. The CDR3, as DNA: TGTGCCACCTCCGCTAGCGGGGGCACAGATACGCAGTATTTT. Encoded protein: CATSASGGTDTQYF.